This is a list of T cell receptor beta chains from one sample in a study of blood T cell repertoires in COVID-19. The assay was immunoSEQ multiplex PCR, and TCRdb's table has in-frame clones only and misses some. The sample lists 18,000 or so clones, 81% occurring once. Material: peripheral blood. The receptors originated from a man in his forties with active or convalescent COVID-19. Both conserved end residues are part of each CDR3. The order of the fields is J gene, clone size, D gene, V gene, CDR3 DNA, CDR3 protein. D genes are given only for firm matches. The size entry is marked missing in some rows and otherwise reads once, few, many or a size class.

J gene: TRBJ1-6; clone size: .; D gene: .; V gene: TRBV14; CDR3 DNA: TGTGCCAGCAGCCAAGGAGGGGGACGGGTTAATTCACCCCTCCACTTT; CDR3 protein: CASSQGGGRVNSPLHF
J gene: TRBJ1-6; clone size: few; D gene: .; V gene: TRBV6-5; CDR3 DNA: TGTGCCAGCAGGGAGGGAATGGGGAATTCACCCCTCCACTTT; CDR3 protein: CASREGMGNSPLHF
J gene: TRBJ2-7; clone size: .; D gene: .; V gene: TRBV3-1/TRBV3-2; CDR3 DNA: TGTGCCAGCAGCCGTCAAAACTACGAGCAGTACTTC; CDR3 protein: CASSRQNYEQYF
J gene: TRBJ1-6; clone size: .; D gene: .; V gene: TRBV6-5; CDR3 DNA: TGTGCCAGCGCGGATAACAGGGCGTCACCCCTCCACTTT; CDR3 protein: CASADNRASPLHF
J gene: TRBJ1-2; clone size: .; D gene: TRBD1; V gene: TRBV11-2; CDR3 DNA: TGTGCCAGCAGCTCCGACAGGGGTGTTGGCTACACCTTC; CDR3 protein: CASSSDRGVGYTF
J gene: TRBJ2-1; clone size: .; D gene: TRBD2; V gene: TRBV5-5; CDR3 DNA: TGTGCCAGCAGCTTTTTAAGCGGGGGACTCAATGAGCAGTTCTTC; CDR3 protein: CASSFLSGGLNEQFF
J gene: TRBJ1-2; clone size: .; D gene: TRBD1; V gene: TRBV5-1; CDR3 DNA: TGCGCCAGCAGCTGGACTCCCGGGACAGGGGCCGGAGGTGGCTACACCTTC; CDR3 protein: CASSWTPGTGAGGGYTF
J gene: TRBJ2-4; clone size: .; D gene: TRBD1; V gene: TRBV3-1/TRBV3-2; CDR3 DNA: TGTGCCAGCAGCCAAAGGACAGGGAAAAACATTCAGTACTTC; CDR3 protein: CASSQRTGKNIQYF
J gene: TRBJ2-7; clone size: .; D gene: .; V gene: TRBV21-1; CDR3 DNA: TGTGCCAGCAGCAAAGACCGCCCTAGCGGGGGGGCCTACGAGCAGTACTTC; CDR3 protein: CASSKDRPSGGAYEQYF
J gene: TRBJ1-1; clone size: hyperexpanded; D gene: .; V gene: TRBV4-1; CDR3 DNA: TGCGCCAGCAGCCAAGATGGGCAGCTTGAAGCTTTCTTT; CDR3 protein: CASSQDGQLEAFF
J gene: TRBJ1-6; clone size: few; D gene: .; V gene: TRBV5-6; CDR3 DNA: TGTGCCAGCAGCTTGGATCCAGGGGCAGGGTCACCCCTCCACTTT; CDR3 protein: CASSLDPGAGSPLHF
J gene: TRBJ1-1; clone size: .; D gene: TRBD1; V gene: TRBV5-1; CDR3 DNA: TGCGCCAGCAGCTTGGGGGTGACAGGGAAATCTGAAGCTTTCTTT; CDR3 protein: CASSLGVTGKSEAFF
J gene: TRBJ1-6; clone size: .; D gene: .; V gene: TRBV5-1; CDR3 DNA: TGCGCCAGCACTAGATCGACAAGGGGAAATTCACCCCTCCACTTT; CDR3 protein: CASTRSTRGNSPLHF
J gene: TRBJ2-3; clone size: .; D gene: TRBD2; V gene: TRBV7-3; CDR3 DNA: TGTGCCAGCAGCTCAGTAGCGGGGGGGACCCCAGATACGCAGTATTTT; CDR3 protein: CASSSVAGGTPDTQYF
J gene: TRBJ2-7; clone size: .; D gene: TRBD2; V gene: TRBV3-1/TRBV3-2; CDR3 DNA: TGTGCCAGCAGCCAAGGCGGACTAGCGAGATACGAGCAGTACTTC; CDR3 protein: CASSQGGLARYEQYF
J gene: TRBJ2-3; clone size: once; D gene: .; V gene: TRBV5-6; CDR3 DNA: TGTGCCAGCAGCTTTGGGACACAGACTAGCACAGATACGCAGTATTTT; CDR3 protein: CASSFGTQTSTDTQYF
J gene: TRBJ1-1; clone size: few; D gene: .; V gene: TRBV5-1; CDR3 DNA: TGCGCCAGCAGCTTGGCTAACACTGAAGCTTTCTTT; CDR3 protein: CASSLANTEAFF
J gene: TRBJ1-1; clone size: .; D gene: TRBD1; V gene: TRBV4-1; CDR3 DNA: TGCGCCAGCAGCCTCAACAGGGGGCAGAACACTGAAGCTTTCTTT; CDR3 protein: CASSLNRGQNTEAFF
J gene: TRBJ1-2; clone size: .; D gene: .; V gene: TRBV6-5; CDR3 DNA: TGTGCCAGCAGTTCTCTATGGAGACCTAACTATGGCTACACCTTC; CDR3 protein: CASSSLWRPNYGYTF
J gene: TRBJ2-1; clone size: .; D gene: .; V gene: TRBV6-5; CDR3 DNA: TGTGCCAGCAGTTGGCGGAGCGGGAATGAGCAGTTCTTC; CDR3 protein: CASSWRSGNEQFF
J gene: TRBJ1-4; clone size: .; D gene: TRBD1; V gene: TRBV3-1/TRBV3-2; CDR3 DNA: TGTGCCAGCAGCCTAAAGCTCCCCGACAGGGGGCGGGGGGAAAAACTGTTTTTT; CDR3 protein: CASSLKLPDRGRGEKLFF
J gene: TRBJ2-2; clone size: .; D gene: .; V gene: TRBV4-1; CDR3 DNA: TGCGCCAGCAGCCAAGATCGGGGGGAGCTGTTTTTT; CDR3 protein: CASSQDRGELFF
J gene: TRBJ2-5; clone size: once; D gene: TRBD1; V gene: TRBV7-6; CDR3 DNA: TGTGCCAGCAGCTGGACCGGGACAGGGTACCAAGAGACCCAGTACTTC; CDR3 protein: CASSWTGTGYQETQYF
J gene: TRBJ2-3; clone size: .; D gene: TRBD1; V gene: TRBV3-1/TRBV3-2; CDR3 DNA: TGTGCCAGCAGCCTCGGGACAGGAAGCACAGATACGCAGTATTTT; CDR3 protein: CASSLGTGSTDTQYF
J gene: TRBJ2-7; clone size: .; D gene: TRBD1; V gene: TRBV29-1; CDR3 DNA: TGCAGCGCACGGGACAGGGCGATCTACGAGCAGTACTTC; CDR3 protein: CSARDRAIYEQYF